The rows below give T cell receptor beta chains drawn from one sample of a study of blood T cell repertoires in COVID-19. Here immunoSEQ multiplex PCR was the method, and the copy in TCRdb shows in-frame clones only, minus some. The data contain about 220,000 clones, approximately 83% of them singletons. Specimen: peripheral blood. These receptors came from a woman aged 60-75 years with acute or convalescent COVID-19. CDR3s include the opening cysteine and the closing phenylalanine or tryptophan. A D gene is named only where the DNA matches it firmly. Clone size is stated in some rows and not others, as once, few, many or a class when expanded.

TGTGCCAGCAGTGATTTACGGTCTAGAATTGAAGCTTTCTTT CASSDLRSRIEAFF - TRBJ1-1 - TRBV6-1
TGTGCCAGCAGCAAAACAGCGGGGGGGCCGTCCGGGGAGCTGTTTTTT CASSKTAGGPSGELFF TRBD2 TRBJ2-2 - TRBV5-6
TGTGCCAGTAGTTCGCAGGGTTACTATGGCTACACCTTC CASSSQGYYGYTF - TRBJ1-2 - TRBV19
TGTGCCAGCAGCTTAGATCTGCGTTTACAGACCACAGATACGCAGTATTTT CASSLDLRLQTTDTQYF - TRBJ2-3 - TRBV11-2
TGTGCCAGCAGTGAAGCGGGACTAGCAGCCGAGACCCAGTACTTC CASSEAGLAAETQYF TRBD2 TRBJ2-5 few TRBV2
TGTGCCAGCAGTTCGGGGGGCTCGGGGAACACTGAAGCTTTCTTT CASSSGGSGNTEAFF - TRBJ1-1 - TRBV28
TGTGCCAGCAGCCCAGGTTCGCCTAACTATGGCTACACCTTC CASSPGSPNYGYTF - TRBJ1-2 - TRBV7-2
TGCGCCAGCAGCCAAGCAGGGTCAGGGACTTATGGCTACACCTTC CASSQAGSGTYGYTF - TRBJ1-2 - TRBV4-1
TGTGCCAGCAGCCCAACAGGGGGCGAGGACACTGAAGCTTTCTTT CASSPTGGEDTEAFF TRBD1 TRBJ1-1 - TRBV5-6
TGTGCCAGCAGCCAAGATCCGAGCTCCGAGGGCATTCAGTACTTC CASSQDPSSEGIQYF - TRBJ2-4 - TRBV3-1/TRBV3-2
TGTGCCAGCAGCTTTCGAACAGGCAGCAATCAGCCCCAGCATTTT CASSFRTGSNQPQHF - TRBJ1-5 - TRBV7-2
TGTGCCAGCACCGGGGGGCCGAATCAGCCCCAGCATTTT CASTGGPNQPQHF - TRBJ1-5 - TRBV12-3/TRBV12-4
TGTGCCAGCAGCCTGAGGGACAACCCCTACGAGCAGTACTTC CASSLRDNPYEQYF - TRBJ2-7 few TRBV5-6
TGTGCCAGCAGCCAAGTCGGACAGGAATACAATGAGCAGTTCTTC CASSQVGQEYNEQFF TRBD1 TRBJ2-1 once TRBV5-5
TGTGCCAGTAAATACGGGACAAATGAAAAACTGTTTTTT CASKYGTNEKLFF - TRBJ1-4 - TRBV19
TGTGCCAGTAGTATAAGGGACAGTTCTAGCAATCAGCCCCAGCATTTT CASSIRDSSSNQPQHF TRBD1 TRBJ1-5 - TRBV19
TGTGCCAGCAGCCAAGTCTGGGGCCACGAGCAGTACTTC CASSQVWGHEQYF - TRBJ2-7 - TRBV3-1/TRBV3-2
TGTGCCAGCTCACCAACAGGAATGGACACTGAAGCTTTCTTT CASSPTGMDTEAFF - TRBJ1-1 - TRBV18
TGTGCCATCAGCGGGACAGATAGCAATCAGCCCCAGCATTTT CAISGTDSNQPQHF TRBD1 TRBJ1-5 - TRBV10-3
TGTGCCAGCAGCACTAGCGGGGGGAGGGATACGCAGTATTTT CASSTSGGRDTQYF TRBD2 TRBJ2-3 - TRBV7-8
TGTGCCATCAGTCGGACAGCGAACACCGGGGAGCTGTTTTTT CAISRTANTGELFF - TRBJ2-2 - TRBV10-3
TGTGCCAGCAGCTCTTCTGGGGCCAACGTCCTGACTTTC CASSSSGANVLTF - TRBJ2-6 - TRBV7-3